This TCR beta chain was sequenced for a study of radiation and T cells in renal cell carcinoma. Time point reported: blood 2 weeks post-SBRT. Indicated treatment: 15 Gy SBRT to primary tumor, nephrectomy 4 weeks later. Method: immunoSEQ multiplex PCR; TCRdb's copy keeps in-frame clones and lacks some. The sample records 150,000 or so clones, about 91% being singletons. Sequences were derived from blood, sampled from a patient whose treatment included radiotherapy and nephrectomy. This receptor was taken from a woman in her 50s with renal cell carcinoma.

CDR3 sequence (DNA): TGCGCCAGCAGCCCCCCCGGGACAGGGAGCCCCGAGCAGTACTTC. It translates to CASSPPGTGSPEQYF. The chain uses TRBV5-1 and TRBJ2-7; 9 bases fit TRBD1. V dropped 4 bases and J dropped 6; count of bases not matched to a gene: 11. The germline V gene has CDR1 SGHRS and CDR2 YFSETQ. The CDR3 extends over 15 amino acids.